This T cell receptor (beta chain) emerged from a study of OX40 agonist ivuxolimab in advanced cancers. Study-level information: The patients' treatment was ivuxolimab, an agonistic anti-OX40 (CD134) antibody. Patients got intravenous ivuxolimab at 0.01 to 10 mg/kg every 2 weeks.

This CDR3 contains 14 residues. TCRdb's copy holds only in-frame clones and misses some; the assay was immunoSEQ multiplex PCR. Among roughly 70,000 clones listed, about 91% were seen once. The chain combines TRBV21-1 with TRBJ1-1; the table names TRBD1, a call not compared with the DNA. TRBV21-1 counts as a pseudogene. This TCR came from an adult with an advanced solid tumor such as melanoma, head and neck, liver or kidney cancer. Source: CD4+ or CD8+ T cells sorted from blood, taken in a trial of the OX40 agonist ivuxolimab. CDR3 loop: CASSKGRTNTEAFF. In DNA form, the CDR3 reads TGTGCCAGCAGCAAGGGCCGAACGAACACTGAAGCTTTCTTT.